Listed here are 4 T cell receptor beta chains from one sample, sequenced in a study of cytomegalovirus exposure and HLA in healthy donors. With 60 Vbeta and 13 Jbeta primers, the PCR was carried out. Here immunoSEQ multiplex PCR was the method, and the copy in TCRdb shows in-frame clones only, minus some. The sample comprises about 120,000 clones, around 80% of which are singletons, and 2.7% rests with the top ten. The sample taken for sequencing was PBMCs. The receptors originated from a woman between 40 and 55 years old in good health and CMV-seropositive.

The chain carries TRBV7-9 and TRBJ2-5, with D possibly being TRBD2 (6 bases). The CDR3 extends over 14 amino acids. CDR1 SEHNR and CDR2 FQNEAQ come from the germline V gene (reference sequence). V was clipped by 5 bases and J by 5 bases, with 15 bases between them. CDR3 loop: CASSRGTRQETQYF. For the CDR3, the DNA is TGTGCCAGCAGCCGGGGGACCAGGCAGGAGACCCAGTACTTC.

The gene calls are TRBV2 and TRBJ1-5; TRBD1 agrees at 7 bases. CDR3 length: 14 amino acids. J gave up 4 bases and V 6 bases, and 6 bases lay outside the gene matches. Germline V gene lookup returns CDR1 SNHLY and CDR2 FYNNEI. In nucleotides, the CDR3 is TGTGCCAGCAGCGCGACAGGGCCGAATCAGCCCCAGCATTTT. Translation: CASSATGPNQPQHF.

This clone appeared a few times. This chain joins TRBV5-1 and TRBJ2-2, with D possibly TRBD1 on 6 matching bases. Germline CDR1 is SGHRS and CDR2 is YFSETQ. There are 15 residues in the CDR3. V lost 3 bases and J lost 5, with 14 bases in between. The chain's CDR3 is CASSSTGTLTGELFF. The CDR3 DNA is TGCGCCAGCAGCTCCACCGGGACACTTACCGGGGAGCTGTTTTTT.

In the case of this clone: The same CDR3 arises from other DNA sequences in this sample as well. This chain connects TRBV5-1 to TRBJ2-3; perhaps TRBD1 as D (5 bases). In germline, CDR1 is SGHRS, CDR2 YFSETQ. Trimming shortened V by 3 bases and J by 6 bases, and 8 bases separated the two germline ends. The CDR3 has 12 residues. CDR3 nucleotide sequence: TGCGCCAGCAGCTCCCAGGGTGATACGCAGTATTTT. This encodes CASSSQGDTQYF.